This T cell receptor beta chain was sequenced during a study of T cell responses to AZD1222 COVID-19 vaccine. This table comes from immunoSEQ multiplex PCR, and its TCRdb copy is limited to in-frame clones, with some not included. Altogether about 94,000 clones are present, nearly 90% being singletons, with the ten largest covering 8.4%. This CDR3 has 17 amino acids. V was clipped by 5 bases and J by 1 base; unmatched bases: 13. The germline V gene has CDR1 MDHEN and CDR2 SYDVKM. The rearrangement joins TRBV28 to TRBJ1-1, with 7 bases fitting TRBD1. Sequencing used peripheral blood, obtained on day 0 of AZD1222 vaccination. The sequence was obtained from an adult in good health. DNA of the CDR3: TGTGCCAGCAGTATCCTAGACCCGGGACAGAAGAACACTGAAGCTTTCTTT. This codes for CASSILDPGQKNTEAFF.